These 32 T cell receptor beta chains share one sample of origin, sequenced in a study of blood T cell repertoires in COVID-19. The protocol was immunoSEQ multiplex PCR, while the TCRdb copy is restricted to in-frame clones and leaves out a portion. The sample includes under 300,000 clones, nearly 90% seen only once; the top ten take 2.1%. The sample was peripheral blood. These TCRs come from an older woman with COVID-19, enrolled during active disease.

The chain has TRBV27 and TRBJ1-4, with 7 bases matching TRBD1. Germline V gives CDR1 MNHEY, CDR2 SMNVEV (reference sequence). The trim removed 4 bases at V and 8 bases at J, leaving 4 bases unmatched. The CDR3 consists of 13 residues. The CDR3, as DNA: TGTGCCAGCAGTTGGGACAGAGGGGAAAAACTGTTTTTT. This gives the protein CASSWDRGEKLFF.

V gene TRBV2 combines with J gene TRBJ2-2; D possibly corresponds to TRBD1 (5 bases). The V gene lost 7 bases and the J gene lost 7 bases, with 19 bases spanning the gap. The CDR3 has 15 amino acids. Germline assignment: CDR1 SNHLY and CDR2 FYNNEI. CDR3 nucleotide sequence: TGTGCCAGCACCGAAAGTGGGGCTGTGGGCGGGGAGCTGTTTTTT. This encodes CASTESGAVGGELFF. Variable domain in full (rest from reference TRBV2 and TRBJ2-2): EPEVTQTPSHQVTQMGQEVILRCVPISNHLYFYWYRQILGQKVEFLVSFYNNEISEKSEIFDDQFSVERPDGSNFTLKIRSTKLEDSAMYFCASTESGAVGGELFFGEGSRLTVL.

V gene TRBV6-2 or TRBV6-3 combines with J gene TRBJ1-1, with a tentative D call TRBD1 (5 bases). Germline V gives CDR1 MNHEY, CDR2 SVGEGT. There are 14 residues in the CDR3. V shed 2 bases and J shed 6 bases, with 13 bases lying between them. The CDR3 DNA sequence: TGTGCCAGCAGTTACCGGGCCAGGGCGGCTGAAGCTTTCTTT. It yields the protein CASSYRARAAEAFF.

The CDR3 sequence: CASSLETGQGYGYTF. The CDR3 DNA sequence: TGTGCCAGCAGCTTAGAAACGGGACAGGGGTATGGCTACACCTTC. The gene calls are TRBV7-2 and TRBJ1-2; the match to TRBD1 covers 10 bases. V lost 1 base to trimming and J lost 5 bases; unmatched junction nucleotides: 4. This CDR3 region has 15 residues. Per the germline V gene, CDR1 is SGHTA and CDR2 is FQGNSA. The variable domain in full, completed from reference TRBV7-2 and TRBJ1-2, reads GAGVSQSPSNKVTEKGKDVELRCDPISGHTALYWYRQSLGQGLEFLIYFQGNSAPDKSGLPSDRFSAERTGGSVSTLTIQRTQQEDSAVYLCASSLETGQGYGYTFGSGTRLTVV.

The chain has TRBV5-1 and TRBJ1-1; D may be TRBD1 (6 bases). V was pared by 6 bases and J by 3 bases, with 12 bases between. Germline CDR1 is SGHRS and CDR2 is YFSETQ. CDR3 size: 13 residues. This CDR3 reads CASTGQSDTEAFF. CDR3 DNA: TGCGCCAGCACCGGACAGTCGGACACTGAAGCTTTCTTT. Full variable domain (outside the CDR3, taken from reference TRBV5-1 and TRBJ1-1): KAGVTQTPRYLIKTRGQQVTLSCSPISGHRSVSWYQQTPGQGLQFLFEYFSETQRNKGNFPGRFSGRQFSNSRSEMNVSTLELGDSALYLCASTGQSDTEAFFGQGTRLTVV.

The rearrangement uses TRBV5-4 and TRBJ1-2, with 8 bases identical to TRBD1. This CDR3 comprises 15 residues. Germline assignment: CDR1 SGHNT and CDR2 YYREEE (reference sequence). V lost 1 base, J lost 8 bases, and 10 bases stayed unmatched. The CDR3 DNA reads TGTGCCAGCAGCTTGCCGGGACAGGTATTGGGGGGCTACACCTTC. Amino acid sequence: CASSLPGQVLGGYTF.

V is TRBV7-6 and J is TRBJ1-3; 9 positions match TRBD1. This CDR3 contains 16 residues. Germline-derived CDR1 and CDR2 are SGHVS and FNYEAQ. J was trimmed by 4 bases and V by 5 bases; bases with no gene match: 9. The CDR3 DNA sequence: TGTGCCAGCAGCCCCGGGACAGGGTCCAGAGGAAACACCATATATTTT. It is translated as CASSPGTGSRGNTIYF.

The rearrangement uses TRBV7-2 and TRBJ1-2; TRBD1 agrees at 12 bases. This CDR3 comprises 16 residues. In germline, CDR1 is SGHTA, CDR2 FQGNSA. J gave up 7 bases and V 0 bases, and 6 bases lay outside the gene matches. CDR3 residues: CASSLARDRGLFGYTF. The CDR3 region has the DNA TGTGCCAGCAGCTTAGCCCGGGACAGGGGGCTGTTTGGCTACACCTTC.

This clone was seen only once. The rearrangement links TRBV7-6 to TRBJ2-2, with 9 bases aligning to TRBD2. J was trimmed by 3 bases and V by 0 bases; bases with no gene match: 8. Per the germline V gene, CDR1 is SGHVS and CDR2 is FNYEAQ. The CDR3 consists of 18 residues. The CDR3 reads CASSLAPAGGPDTGELFF. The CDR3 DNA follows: TGTGCCAGCAGCTTAGCACCAGCGGGGGGCCCGGACACCGGGGAGCTGTTTTTT.

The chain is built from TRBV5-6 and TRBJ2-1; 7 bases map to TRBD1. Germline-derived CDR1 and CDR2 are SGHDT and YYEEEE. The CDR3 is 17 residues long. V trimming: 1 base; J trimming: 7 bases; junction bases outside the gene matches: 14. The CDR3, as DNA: TGTGCCAGCAGCTTGTGGGGAACAGGGGCAGGAAGGAATGAGCAGTTCTTC. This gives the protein CASSLWGTGAGRNEQFF.

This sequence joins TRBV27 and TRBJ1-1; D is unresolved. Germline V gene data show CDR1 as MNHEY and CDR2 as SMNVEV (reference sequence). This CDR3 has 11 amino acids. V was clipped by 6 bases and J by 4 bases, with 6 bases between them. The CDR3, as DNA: TGTGCCAGCAGCCAGATCACTGAAGCTTTCTTT. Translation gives CASSQITEAFF.

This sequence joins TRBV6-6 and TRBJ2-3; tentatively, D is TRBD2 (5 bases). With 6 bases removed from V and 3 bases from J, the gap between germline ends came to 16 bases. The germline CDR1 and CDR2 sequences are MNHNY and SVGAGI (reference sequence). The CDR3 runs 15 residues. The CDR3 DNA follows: TGTGCCAGCAGATCTATCCAGCGGCAGACAGATACGCAGTATTTT. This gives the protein CASRSIQRQTDTQYF.

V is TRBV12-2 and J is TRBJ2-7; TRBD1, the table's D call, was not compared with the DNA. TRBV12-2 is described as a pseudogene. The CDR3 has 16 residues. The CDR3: CASRLAGTGNSYEQYF. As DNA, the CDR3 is TGTGCAAGTCGCTTAGCCGGGACAGGTAACTCCTACGAGCAGTACTTC.

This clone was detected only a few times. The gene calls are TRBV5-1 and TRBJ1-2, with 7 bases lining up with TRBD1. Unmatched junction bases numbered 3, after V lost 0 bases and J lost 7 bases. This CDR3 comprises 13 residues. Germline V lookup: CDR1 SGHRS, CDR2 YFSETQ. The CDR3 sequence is CASSLARGVGYTF. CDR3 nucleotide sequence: TGCGCCAGCAGCTTGGCCAGGGGGGTTGGCTACACCTTC. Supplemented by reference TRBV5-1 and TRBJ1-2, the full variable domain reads KAGVTQTPRYLIKTRGQQVTLSCSPISGHRSVSWYQQTPGQGLQFLFEYFSETQRNKGNFPGRFSGRQFSNSRSEMNVSTLELGDSALYLCASSLARGVGYTFGSGTRLTVV.

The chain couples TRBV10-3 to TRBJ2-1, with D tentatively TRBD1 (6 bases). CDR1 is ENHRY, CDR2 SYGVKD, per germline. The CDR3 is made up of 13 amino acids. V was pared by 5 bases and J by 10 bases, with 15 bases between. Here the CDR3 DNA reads TGTGCCATCAGTCTACCACAGGGTCGGGAGCAGTTCTTC. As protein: CAISLPQGREQFF.

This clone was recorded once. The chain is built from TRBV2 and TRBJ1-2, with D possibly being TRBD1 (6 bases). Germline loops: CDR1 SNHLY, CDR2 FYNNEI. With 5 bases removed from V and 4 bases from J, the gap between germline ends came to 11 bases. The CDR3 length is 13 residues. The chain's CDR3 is CASSNGQSYGYTF. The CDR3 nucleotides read TGTGCCAGCAGTAACGGACAGTCCTATGGCTACACCTTC.

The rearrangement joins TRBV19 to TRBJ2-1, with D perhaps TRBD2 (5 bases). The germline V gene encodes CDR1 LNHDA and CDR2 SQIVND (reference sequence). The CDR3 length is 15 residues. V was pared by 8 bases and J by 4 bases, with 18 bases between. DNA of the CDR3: TGTGCCAGTGGAAGGCGGGTAAAAGGATACAATGAGCAGTTCTTC. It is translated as CASGRRVKGYNEQFF.

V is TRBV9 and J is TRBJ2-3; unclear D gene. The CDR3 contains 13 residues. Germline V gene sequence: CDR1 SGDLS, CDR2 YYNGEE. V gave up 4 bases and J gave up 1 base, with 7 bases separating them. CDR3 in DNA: TGTGCCAGCAGCCCCCCAGGCACAGATACGCAGTATTTT. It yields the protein CASSPPGTDTQYF.

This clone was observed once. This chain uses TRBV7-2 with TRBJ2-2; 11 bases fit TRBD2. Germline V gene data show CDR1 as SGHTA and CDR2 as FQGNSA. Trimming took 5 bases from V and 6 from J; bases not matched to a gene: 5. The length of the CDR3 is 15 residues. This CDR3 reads CASSPTSGAAGELFF. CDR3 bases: TGTGCCAGCAGCCCGACTAGCGGGGCGGCCGGGGAGCTGTTTTTT.

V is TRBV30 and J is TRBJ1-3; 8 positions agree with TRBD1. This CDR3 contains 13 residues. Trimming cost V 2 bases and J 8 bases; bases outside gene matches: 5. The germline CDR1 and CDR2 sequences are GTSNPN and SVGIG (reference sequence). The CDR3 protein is CAWSYRGFDTIYF. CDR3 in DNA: TGTGCCTGGAGTTACAGGGGGTTTGACACCATATATTTT.

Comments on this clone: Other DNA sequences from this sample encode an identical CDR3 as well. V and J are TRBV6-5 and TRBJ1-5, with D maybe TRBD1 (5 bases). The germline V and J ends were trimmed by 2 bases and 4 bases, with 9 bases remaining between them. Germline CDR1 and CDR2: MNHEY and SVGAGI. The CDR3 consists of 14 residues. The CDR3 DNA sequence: TGTGCCAGCAGTTACGGGGGGTCAAATCAGCCCCAGCATTTT. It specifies CASSYGGSNQPQHF.

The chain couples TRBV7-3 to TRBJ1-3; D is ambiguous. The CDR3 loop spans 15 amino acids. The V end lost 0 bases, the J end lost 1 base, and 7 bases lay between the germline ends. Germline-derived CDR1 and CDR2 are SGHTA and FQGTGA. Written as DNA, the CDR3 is TGTGCCAGCAGCTTAACGTCGGGGTCTGGAAACACCATATATTTT. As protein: CASSLTSGSGNTIYF.

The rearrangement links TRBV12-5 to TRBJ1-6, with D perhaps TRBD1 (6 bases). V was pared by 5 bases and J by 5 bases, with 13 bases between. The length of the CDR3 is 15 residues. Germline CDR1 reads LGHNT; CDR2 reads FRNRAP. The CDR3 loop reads CASGPGTTNNSPLHF. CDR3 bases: TGTGCTAGTGGTCCGGGGACAACAAATAATTCACCCCTCCACTTT.

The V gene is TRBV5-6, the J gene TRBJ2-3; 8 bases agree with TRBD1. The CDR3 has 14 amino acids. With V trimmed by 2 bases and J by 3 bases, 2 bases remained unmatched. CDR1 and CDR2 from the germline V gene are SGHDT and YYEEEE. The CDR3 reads CASSLQGGTDTQYF. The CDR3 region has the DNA TGTGCCAGCAGCTTACAGGGGGGAACAGATACGCAGTATTTT.

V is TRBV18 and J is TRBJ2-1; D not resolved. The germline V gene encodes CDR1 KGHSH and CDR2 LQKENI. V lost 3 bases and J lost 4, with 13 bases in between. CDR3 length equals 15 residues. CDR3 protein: CASSPSRTLYNEQFF. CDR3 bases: TGTGCCAGCTCACCGAGTCGAACCCTTTACAATGAGCAGTTCTTC.

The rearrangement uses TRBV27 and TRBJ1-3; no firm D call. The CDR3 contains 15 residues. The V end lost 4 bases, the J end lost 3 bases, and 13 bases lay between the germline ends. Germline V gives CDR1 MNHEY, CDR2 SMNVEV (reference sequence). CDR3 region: CASSSMGAGGNTIYF. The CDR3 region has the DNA TGTGCCAGCAGTTCCATGGGTGCGGGTGGAAACACCATATATTTT.

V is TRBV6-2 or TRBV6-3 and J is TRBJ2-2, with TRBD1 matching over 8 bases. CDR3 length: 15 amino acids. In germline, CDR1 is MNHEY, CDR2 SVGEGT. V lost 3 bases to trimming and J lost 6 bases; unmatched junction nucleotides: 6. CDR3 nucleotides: TGTGCCAGCAGTTATATGCAGGGGGCTGCCGGGGAGCTGTTTTTT. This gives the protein CASSYMQGAAGELFF.

This CDR3 reads CASSLGGRGRFGNTIYF. The CDR3, as DNA: TGTGCCAGCAGCTTAGGGGGCAGGGGGCGTTTCGGAAACACCATATATTTT. This chain links TRBV7-2 with TRBJ1-3; 8 nucleotides align to TRBD1. Losses at the gene ends were 1 base for V and 4 bases for J; bases not matched to a gene: 9. Per germline, CDR1 SGHTA and CDR2 FQGNSA. This CDR3 region has 17 residues.

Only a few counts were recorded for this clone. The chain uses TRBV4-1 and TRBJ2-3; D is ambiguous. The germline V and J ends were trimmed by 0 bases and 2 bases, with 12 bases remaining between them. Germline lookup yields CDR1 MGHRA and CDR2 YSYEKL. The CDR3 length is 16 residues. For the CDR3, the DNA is TGCGCCAGCAGCCAAGATAGGCGGAACCCCACAGATACGCAGTATTTT. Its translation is CASSQDRRNPTDTQYF.

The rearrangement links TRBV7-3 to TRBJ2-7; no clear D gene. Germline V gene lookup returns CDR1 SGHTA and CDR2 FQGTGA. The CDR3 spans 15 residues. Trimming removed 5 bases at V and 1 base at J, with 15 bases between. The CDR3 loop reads CASSPEPVRSYEQYF. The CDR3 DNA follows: TGTGCCAGCAGCCCTGAACCGGTACGATCCTACGAGCAGTACTTC. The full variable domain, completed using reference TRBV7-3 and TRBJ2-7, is GAGVSQTPSNKVTEKGKYVELRCDPISGHTALYWYRQSLGQGPEFLIYFQGTGAADDSGLPNDRFFAVRPEGSVSTLKIQRTERGDSAVYLCASSPEPVRSYEQYFGPGTRLTVT.

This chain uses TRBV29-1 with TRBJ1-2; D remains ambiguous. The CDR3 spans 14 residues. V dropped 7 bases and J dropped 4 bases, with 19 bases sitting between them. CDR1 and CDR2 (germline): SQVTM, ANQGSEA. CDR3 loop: CSGAIVEGGYGYTF. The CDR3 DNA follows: TGCAGCGGTGCTATCGTGGAGGGAGGCTATGGCTACACCTTC.

The CDR3 sequence: CASSYTGGGEKLFF. The CDR3 DNA sequence: TGCGCCAGCAGCTACACGGGCGGAGGTGAAAAACTGTTTTTT. The chain carries TRBV5-1 and TRBJ1-4; D not certain. This CDR3 comprises 14 residues. Germline-derived CDR1 and CDR2 are SGHRS and YFSETQ. The V and J ends lost 3 bases and 7 bases respectively, with 13 bases between them.